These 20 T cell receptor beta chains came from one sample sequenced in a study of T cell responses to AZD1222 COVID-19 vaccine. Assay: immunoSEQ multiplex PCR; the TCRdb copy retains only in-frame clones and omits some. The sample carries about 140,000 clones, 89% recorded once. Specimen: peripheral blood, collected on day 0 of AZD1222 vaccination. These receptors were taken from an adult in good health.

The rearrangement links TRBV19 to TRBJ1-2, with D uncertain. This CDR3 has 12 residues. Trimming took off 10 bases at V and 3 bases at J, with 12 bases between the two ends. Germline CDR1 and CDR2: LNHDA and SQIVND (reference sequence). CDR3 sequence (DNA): TGTGCCATTGATGACCGGGACTATGGCTACACCTTC. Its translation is CAIDDRDYGYTF.

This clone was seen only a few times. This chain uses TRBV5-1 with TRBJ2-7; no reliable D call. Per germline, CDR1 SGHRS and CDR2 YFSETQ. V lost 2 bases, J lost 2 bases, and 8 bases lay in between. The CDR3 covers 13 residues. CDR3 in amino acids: CASSLRNTYEQYF. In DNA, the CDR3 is TGCGCCAGCAGCTTACGGAACACCTACGAGCAGTACTTC. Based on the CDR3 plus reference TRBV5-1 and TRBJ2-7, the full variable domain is KAGVTQTPRYLIKTRGQQVTLSCSPISGHRSVSWYQQTPGQGLQFLFEYFSETQRNKGNFPGRFSGRQFSNSRSEMNVSTLELGDSALYLCASSLRNTYEQYFGPGTRLTVT.

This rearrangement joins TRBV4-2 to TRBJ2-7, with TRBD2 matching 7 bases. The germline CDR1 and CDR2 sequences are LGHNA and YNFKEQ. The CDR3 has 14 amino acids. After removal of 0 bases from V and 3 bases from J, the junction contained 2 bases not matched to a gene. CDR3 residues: CASSQEGRGYEQYF. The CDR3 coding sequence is TGTGCCAGCAGCCAAGAAGGGAGGGGCTACGAGCAGTACTTC.

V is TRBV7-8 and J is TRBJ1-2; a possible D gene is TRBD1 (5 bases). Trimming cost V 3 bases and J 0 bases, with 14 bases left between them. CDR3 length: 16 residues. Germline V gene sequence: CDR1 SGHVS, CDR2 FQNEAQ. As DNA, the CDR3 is TGTGCCAGCAGCTTTCGATTCAACAGGACTAACTATGGCTACACCTTC. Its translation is CASSFRFNRTNYGYTF. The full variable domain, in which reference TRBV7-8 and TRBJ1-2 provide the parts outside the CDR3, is GAGVSQSPRYKVAKRGQDVALRCDPISGHVSLFWYQQALGQGPEFLTYFQNEAQLDKSGLPSDRFFAERPEGSVSTLKIQRTQQEDSAVYLCASSFRFNRTNYGYTFGSGTRLTVV.

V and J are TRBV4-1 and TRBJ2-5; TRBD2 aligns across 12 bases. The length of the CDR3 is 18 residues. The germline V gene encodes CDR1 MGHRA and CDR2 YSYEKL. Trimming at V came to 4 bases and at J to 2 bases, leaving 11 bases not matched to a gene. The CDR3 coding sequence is TGCGCCAGCAGCCTCCGGGAGAAGGGGACTAGCGGGCAAGAGACCCAGTACTTC. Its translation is CASSLREKGTSGQETQYF.

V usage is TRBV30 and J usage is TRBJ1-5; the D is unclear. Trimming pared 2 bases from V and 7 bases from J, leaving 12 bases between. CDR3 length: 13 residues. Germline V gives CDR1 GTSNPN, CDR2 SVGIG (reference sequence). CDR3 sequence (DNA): TGTGCCTGGAGTCCGGGAATACGCCAGCCCCAGCATTTT. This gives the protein CAWSPGIRQPQHF.

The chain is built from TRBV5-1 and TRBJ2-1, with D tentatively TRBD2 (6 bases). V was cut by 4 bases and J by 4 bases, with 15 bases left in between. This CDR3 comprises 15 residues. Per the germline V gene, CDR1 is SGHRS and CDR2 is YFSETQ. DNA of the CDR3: TGCGCCAGCAGCCCCCTTGGCGGGGAGTACAATGAGCAGTTCTTC. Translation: CASSPLGGEYNEQFF.

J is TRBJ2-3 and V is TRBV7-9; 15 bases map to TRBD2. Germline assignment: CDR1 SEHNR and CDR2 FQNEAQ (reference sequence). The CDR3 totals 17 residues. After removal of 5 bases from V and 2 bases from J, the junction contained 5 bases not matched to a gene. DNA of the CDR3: TGTGCCAGCAGCGGACTAGCGGGAGGGCTGAACACAGATACGCAGTATTTT. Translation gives CASSGLAGGLNTDTQYF.

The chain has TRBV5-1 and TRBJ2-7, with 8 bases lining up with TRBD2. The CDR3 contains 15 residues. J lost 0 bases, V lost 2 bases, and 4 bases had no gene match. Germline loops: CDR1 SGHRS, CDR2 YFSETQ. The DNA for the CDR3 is TGCGCCAGCAGCTTCATAGCGGGAAGCTCCTACGAGCAGTACTTC. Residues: CASSFIAGSSYEQYF.

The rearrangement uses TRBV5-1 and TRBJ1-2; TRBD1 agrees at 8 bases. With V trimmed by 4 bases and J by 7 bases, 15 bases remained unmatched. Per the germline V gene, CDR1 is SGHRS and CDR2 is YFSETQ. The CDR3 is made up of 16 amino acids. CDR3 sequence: CASSPLPGQGSGGYTF. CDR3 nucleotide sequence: TGCGCCAGCAGCCCCCTACCTGGACAGGGTTCGGGTGGCTACACCTTC.

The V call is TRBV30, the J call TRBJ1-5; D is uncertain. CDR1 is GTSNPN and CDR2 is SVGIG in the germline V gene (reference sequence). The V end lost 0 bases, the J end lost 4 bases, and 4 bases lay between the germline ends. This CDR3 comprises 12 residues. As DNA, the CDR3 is TGTGCCTGGAGTGTGGGTAATCAGCCCCAGCATTTT. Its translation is CAWSVGNQPQHF.

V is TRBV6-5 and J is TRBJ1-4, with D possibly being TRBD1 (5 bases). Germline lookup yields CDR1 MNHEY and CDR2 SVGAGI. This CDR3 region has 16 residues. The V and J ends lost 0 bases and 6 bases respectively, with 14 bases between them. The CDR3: CASSYSGRGLDEKLFF. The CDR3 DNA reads TGTGCCAGCAGTTACTCCGGTAGGGGCCTTGATGAAAAACTGTTTTTT.

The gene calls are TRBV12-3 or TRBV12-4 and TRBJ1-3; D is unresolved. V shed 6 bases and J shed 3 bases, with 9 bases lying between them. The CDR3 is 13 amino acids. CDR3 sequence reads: CASSVSIGNTIYF. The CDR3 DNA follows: TGTGCCAGCAGCGTTTCTATTGGAAACACCATATATTTT.

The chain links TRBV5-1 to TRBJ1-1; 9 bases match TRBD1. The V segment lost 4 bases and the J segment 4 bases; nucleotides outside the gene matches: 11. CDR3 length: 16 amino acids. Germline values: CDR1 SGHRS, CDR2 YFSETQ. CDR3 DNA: TGCGCCAGCAGCCGATCTGCCTCGGGACAGGGCACTGAAGCTTTCTTT. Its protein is CASSRSASGQGTEAFF.

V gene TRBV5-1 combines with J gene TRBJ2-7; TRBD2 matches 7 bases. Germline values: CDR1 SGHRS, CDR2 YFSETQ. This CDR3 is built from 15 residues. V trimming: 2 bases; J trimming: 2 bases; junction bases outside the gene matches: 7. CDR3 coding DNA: TGCGCCAGCAGCTTACTAGAGCGGGGTACCTACGAGCAGTACTTC. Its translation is CASSLLERGTYEQYF.

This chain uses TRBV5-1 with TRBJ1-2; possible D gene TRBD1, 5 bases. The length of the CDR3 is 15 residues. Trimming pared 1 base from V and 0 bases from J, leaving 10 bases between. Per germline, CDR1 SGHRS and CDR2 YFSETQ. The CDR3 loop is CASSLNTGANYGYTF. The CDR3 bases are TGCGCCAGCAGCTTGAACACAGGCGCTAACTATGGCTACACCTTC.

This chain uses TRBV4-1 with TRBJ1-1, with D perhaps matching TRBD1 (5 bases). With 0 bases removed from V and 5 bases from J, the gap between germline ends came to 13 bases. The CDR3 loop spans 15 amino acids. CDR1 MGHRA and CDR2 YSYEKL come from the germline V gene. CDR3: CASSQEARADTEAFF. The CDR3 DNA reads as TGCGCCAGCAGCCAAGAGGCCAGGGCGGATACTGAAGCTTTCTTT.

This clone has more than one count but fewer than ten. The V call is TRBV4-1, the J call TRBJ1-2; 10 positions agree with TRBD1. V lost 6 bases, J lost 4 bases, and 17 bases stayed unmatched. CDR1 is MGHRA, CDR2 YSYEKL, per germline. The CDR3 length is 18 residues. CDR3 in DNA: TGCGCCAGCAGATGGAAACGGGACAGGGGCTATCCTGCCTATGGCTACACCTTC. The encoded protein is CASRWKRDRGYPAYGYTF.

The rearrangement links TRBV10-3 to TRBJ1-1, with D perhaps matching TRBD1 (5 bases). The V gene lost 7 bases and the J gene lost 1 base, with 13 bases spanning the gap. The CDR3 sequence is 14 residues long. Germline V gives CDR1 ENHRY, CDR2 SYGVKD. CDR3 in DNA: TGTGCCATCAAGGGGTTGCTGGGGAACACTGAAGCTTTCTTT. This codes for CAIKGLLGNTEAFF.

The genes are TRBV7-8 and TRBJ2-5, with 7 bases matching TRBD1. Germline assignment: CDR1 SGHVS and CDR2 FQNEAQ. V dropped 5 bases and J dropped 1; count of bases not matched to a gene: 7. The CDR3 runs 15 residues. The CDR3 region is CASSAGTGAQETQYF. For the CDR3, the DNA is TGTGCCAGCAGCGCCGGTACAGGGGCCCAAGAGACCCAGTACTTC.